Each of the 2 T cell receptor beta chains below was sequenced from the same sample in a study of T cell repertoires and Cas9 in healthy adults. Profiling relied on immunoSEQ multiplex PCR, and the TCRdb table lists in-frame clones only, not all of them. The sample consists of tens of thousands of clones, just under 95% of them appearing once. Sample: CD4+ effector T cells (CD127+, CD25-, CD137-, CD154-) from PBMCs; culture status not recorded. Receptors were obtained from a human donor in good health.

This clone was found once. This chain joins TRBV10-3 and TRBJ2-7, with D possibly being TRBD1 or TRBD2 (5 bases each). Germline V gene sequence: CDR1 ENHRY, CDR2 SYGVKD. V was pared by 3 bases and J by 7 bases, with 10 bases between. This CDR3 is 12 amino acids long. The CDR3 DNA follows: TGTGCCATCAGTGATGGGGGTTCGGAGCAGTACGTC. Protein: CAISDGGSEQYV.

The chain carries TRBV29-1 and TRBJ1-1, with D maybe TRBD1 (5 bases). The CDR3 is made up of 12 amino acids. V was cut by 4 bases and J by 2 bases, with 8 bases left in between. Germline CDR1 is SQVTM and CDR2 is ANQGSEA. The CDR3 sequence: CSVAQGNTEAFF. The DNA for the CDR3 is TGCAGCGTTGCGCAGGGTAACACTGAAGCTTTCTTT.